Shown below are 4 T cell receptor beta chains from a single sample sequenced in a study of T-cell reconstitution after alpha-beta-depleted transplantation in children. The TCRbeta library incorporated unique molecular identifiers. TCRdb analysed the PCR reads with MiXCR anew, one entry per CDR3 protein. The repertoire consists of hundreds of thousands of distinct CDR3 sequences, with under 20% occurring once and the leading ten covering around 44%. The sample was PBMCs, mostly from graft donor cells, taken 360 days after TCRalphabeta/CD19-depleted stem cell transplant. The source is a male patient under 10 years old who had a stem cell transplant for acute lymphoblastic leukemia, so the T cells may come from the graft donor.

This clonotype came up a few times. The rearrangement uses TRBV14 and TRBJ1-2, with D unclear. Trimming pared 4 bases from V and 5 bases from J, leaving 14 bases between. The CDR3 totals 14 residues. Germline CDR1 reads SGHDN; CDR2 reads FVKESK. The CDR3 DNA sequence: TGTGCCAGCAGCCGTAGTGGCAGCTGGTATGGCTACACCTTC. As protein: CASSRSGSWYGYTF.

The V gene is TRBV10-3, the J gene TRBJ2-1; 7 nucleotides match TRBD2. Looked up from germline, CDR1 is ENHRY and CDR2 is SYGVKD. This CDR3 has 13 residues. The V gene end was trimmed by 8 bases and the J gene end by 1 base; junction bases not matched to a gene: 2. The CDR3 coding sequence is TGTGCCATCGCGGGGGTTTCCTACAATGAGCAGTTCTTC. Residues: CAIAGVSYNEQFF.

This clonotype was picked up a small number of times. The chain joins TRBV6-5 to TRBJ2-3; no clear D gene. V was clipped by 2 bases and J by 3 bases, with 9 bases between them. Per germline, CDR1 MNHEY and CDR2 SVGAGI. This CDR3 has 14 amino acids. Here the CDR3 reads CASSYTTYTDTQYF. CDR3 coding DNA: TGTGCCAGCAGTTACACGACTTATACAGATACGCAGTATTTT.

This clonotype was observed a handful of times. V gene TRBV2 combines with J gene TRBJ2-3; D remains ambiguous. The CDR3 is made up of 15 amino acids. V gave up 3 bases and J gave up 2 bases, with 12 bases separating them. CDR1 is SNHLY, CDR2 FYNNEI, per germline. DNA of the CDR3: TGTGCCAGCAGTGACGGTGGGAAGTACACAGATACGCAGTATTTT. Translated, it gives CASSDGGKYTDTQYF.